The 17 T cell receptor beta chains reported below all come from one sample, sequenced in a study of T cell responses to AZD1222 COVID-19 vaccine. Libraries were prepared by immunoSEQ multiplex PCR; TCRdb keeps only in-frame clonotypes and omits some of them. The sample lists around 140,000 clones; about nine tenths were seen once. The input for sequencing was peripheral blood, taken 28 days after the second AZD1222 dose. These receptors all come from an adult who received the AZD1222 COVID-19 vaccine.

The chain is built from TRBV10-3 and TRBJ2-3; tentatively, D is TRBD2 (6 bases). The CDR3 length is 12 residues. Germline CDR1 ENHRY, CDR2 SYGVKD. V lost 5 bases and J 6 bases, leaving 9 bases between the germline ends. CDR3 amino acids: CAISRERDTQYF. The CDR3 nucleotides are TGTGCCATCAGTCGGGAGAGGGATACGCAGTATTTT.

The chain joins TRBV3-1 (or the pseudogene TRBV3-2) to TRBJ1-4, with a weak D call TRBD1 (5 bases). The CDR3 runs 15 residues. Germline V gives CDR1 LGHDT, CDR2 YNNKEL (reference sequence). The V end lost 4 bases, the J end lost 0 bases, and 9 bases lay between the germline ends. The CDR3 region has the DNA TGTGCCAGCAGCCCCTACAGGACAACTAATGAAAAACTGTTTTTT. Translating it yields CASSPYRTTNEKLFF.

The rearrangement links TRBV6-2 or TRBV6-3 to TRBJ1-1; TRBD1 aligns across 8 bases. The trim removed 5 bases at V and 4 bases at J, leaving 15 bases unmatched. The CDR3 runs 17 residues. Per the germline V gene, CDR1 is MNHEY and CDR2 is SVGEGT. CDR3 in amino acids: CASSPHRGIPLGTEAFF. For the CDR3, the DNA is TGTGCCAGCAGTCCCCACAGGGGGATACCATTGGGCACTGAAGCTTTCTTT.

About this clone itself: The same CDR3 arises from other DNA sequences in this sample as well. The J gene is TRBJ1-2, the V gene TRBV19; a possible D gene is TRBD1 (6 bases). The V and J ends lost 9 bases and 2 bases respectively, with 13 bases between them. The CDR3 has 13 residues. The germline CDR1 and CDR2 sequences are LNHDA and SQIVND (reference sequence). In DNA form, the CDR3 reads TGTGCCAGCTCGACAGGTCTCAACTATGGCTACACCTTC. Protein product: CASSTGLNYGYTF. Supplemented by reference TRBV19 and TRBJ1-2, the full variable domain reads DGGITQSPKYLFRKEGQNVTLSCEQNLNHDAMYWYRQDPGQGLRLIYYSQIVNDFQKGDIAEGYSVSREKKESFPLTVTSAQKNPTAFYLCASSTGLNYGYTFGSGTRLTVV.

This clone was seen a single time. In nucleotides, the CDR3 is TGTGCCAGCAGGGACAACTCGAACACTGAAGCTTTCTTT. Translating gives CASRDNSNTEAFF. The chain carries TRBV2 and TRBJ1-1; D might be TRBD1 (5 bases). In germline, CDR1 is SNHLY, CDR2 FYNNEI. V lost 6 bases, J lost 1 base, and 9 bases lay in between. The CDR3 covers 13 residues.

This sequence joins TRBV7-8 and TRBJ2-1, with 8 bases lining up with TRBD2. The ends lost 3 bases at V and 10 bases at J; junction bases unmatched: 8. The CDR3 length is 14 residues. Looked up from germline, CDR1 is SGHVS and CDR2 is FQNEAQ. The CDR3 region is CASSFAGGLGEQFF. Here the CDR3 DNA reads TGTGCCAGCAGCTTTGCGGGGGGCCTCGGAGAGCAGTTCTTC.

The chain's CDR3 is CASSPQDRNTEAFF. DNA for the CDR3: TGTGCCAGCTCACCACAGGACAGGAACACTGAAGCTTTCTTT. V and J are TRBV18 and TRBJ1-1; tentative D call: TRBD1 (6 bases). The CDR3 loop spans 14 amino acids. From germline, CDR1 is KGHSH and CDR2 LQKENI. V was trimmed by 1 base and J by 1 base, leaving 7 bases between them.

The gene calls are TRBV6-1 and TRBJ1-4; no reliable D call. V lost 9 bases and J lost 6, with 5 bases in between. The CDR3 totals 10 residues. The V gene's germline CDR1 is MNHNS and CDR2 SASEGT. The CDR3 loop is CASRDEKLFF. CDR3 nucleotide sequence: TGTGCCAGTCGGGATGAAAAACTGTTTTTT.

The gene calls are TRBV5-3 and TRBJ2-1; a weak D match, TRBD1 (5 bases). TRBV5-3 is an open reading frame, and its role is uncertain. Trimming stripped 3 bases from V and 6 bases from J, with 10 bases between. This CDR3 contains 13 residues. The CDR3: CARSWPGRNEQFF. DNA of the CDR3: TGTGCCAGAAGCTGGCCAGGGCGCAATGAGCAGTTCTTC.

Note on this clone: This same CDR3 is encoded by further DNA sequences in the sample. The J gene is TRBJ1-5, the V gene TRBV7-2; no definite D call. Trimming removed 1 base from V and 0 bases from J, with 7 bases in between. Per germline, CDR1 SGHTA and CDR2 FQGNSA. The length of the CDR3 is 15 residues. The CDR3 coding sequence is TGTGCCAGCAGCTTAGGAGGAGGTAGCAATCAGCCCCAGCATTTT. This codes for CASSLGGGSNQPQHF.

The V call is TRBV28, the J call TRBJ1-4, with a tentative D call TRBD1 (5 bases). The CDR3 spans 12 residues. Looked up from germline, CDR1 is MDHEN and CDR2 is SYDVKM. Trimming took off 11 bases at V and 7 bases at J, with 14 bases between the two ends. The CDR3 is CAYGGNGEKLFF. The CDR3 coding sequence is TGTGCCTACGGGGGGAACGGTGAAAAACTGTTTTTT.

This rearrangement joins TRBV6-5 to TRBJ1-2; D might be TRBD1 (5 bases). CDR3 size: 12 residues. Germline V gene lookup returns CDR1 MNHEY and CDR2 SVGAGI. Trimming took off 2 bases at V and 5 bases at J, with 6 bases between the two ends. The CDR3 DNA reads TGTGCCAGCAGTTACAGGGGTTATGGCTACACCTTC. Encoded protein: CASSYRGYGYTF.

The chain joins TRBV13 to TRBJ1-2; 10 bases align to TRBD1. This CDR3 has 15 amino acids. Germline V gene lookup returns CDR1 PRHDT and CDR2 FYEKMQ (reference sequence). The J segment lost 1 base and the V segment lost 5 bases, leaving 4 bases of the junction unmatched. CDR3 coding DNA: TGTGCCAGCAGCCGCGGACAGGGGGTTAACTATGGCTACACCTTC. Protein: CASSRGQGVNYGYTF.

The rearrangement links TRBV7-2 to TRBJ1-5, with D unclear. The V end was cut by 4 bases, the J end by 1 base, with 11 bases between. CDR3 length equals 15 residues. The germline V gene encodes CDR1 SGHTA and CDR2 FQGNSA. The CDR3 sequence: CASSSPLGSNQPQHF. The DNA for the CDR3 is TGTGCCAGCAGCTCCCCCCTGGGGAGCAATCAGCCCCAGCATTTT. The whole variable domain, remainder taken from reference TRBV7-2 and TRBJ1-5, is GAGVSQSPSNKVTEKGKDVELRCDPISGHTALYWYRQSLGQGLEFLIYFQGNSAPDKSGLPSDRFSAERTGGSVSTLTIQRTQQEDSAVYLCASSSPLGSNQPQHFGDGTRLSIL.

The CDR3 DNA is TGTGCCAGCAGTTTCGGGGAGGGGGCCAGTAACACTGAAGCTTTCTTT. This sequence encodes CASSFGEGASNTEAFF. This sequence joins TRBV28 and TRBJ1-1; 7 bases are shared with TRBD1. V was pared by 3 bases and J by 2 bases, with 9 bases of the junction left unmatched. The germline CDR1 and CDR2 sequences are MDHEN and SYDVKM. The length of the CDR3 is 16 residues.

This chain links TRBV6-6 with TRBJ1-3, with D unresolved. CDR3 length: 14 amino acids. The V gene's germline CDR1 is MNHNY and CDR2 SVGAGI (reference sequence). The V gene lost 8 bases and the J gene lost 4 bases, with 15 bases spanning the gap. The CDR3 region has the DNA TGTGCCAGCTGGGGATCAAACCCAGGAAACACCATATATTTT. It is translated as CASWGSNPGNTIYF.

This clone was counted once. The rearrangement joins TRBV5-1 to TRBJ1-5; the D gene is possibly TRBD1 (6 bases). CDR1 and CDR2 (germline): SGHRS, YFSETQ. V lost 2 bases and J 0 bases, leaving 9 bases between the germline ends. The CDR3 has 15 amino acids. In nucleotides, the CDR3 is TGCGCCAGCAGCTTACAGGGAAATAGCAATCAGCCCCAGCATTTT. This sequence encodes CASSLQGNSNQPQHF. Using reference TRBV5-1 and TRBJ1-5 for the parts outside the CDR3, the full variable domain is KAGVTQTPRYLIKTRGQQVTLSCSPISGHRSVSWYQQTPGQGLQFLFEYFSETQRNKGNFPGRFSGRQFSNSRSEMNVSTLELGDSALYLCASSLQGNSNQPQHFGDGTRLSIL.